What follows is one TCR beta chain and its context. Its antigen is not identified. This sample was taken from a study of cytomegalovirus exposure and HLA in healthy donors. This CDR3 has 14 residues. The V end lost 5 bases, the J end lost 4 bases, and 14 bases lay between the germline ends. Germline assignment: CDR1 SEHNR and CDR2 FQNEAQ (reference sequence). Primers included in the PCR were 60 Vbeta and 13 Jbeta primers. Using immunoSEQ multiplex PCR, the repertoire was profiled, and TCRdb retains in-frame clones only, with some absent. The table lists approximately 150,000 clones, roughly 86% of them singletons. Study-wide points: The majority of CMV-associated TCR beta chains were reported as apparently HLA-restricted in a later analysis. When presence/absence was analysed, sequencing depth was taken to be roughly uniform across donors. Immune exposure was documented only through CMV serostatus.

The chain couples TRBV7-9 to TRBJ1-2, with D maybe TRBD1 (5 bases). This clonotype originated in a man between 18 and 35 years old in good health and CMV-seropositive. Sequenced input: PBMCs. The CDR3 protein is CASSPERRGYGYTF. In DNA, the CDR3 is TGTGCCAGCAGCCCAGAGCGAAGGGGCTATGGCTACACCTTC.